These 18 T cell receptor beta chains share one sample of origin, sequenced in a study of CD8+ T cells in alopecia areata. Following extraction, RNA underwent reverse transcription to cDNA, which served as the sequencing template. Profiled with immunoSEQ multiplex PCR; TCRdb holds only in-frame clones, not every one. The data show around 180,000 clones, 60% seen once. Treatment: oral pan-JAK inhibitor, 5-10 mg twice daily. The sample was CD4+ T cells sorted from blood, taken at week 24, from a patient treated with tofacitinib. The receptors here all came from a human donor with alopecia areata.

The gene calls are TRBV27 and TRBJ2-7; 10 bases line up with TRBD1. The CDR3 sequence is 16 residues long. The V gene's germline CDR1 is MNHEY and CDR2 SMNVEV (reference sequence). V dropped 1 base and J dropped 7; count of bases not matched to a gene: 10. DNA of the CDR3: TGTGCCAGCAGTTTATTGGGGGGACAGGGGCTTTGGGAGCAGTACTTC. Amino acids: CASSLLGGQGLWEQYF.

The chain has TRBV10-3 and TRBJ2-7; D unclear. Germline lookup yields CDR1 ENHRY and CDR2 SYGVKD. V lost 0 bases, J lost 0 bases, and 9 bases lay in between. CDR3 length equals 15 residues. Here the CDR3 reads CAISESRANSYEQYF. DNA of the CDR3: TGTGCCATCAGTGAGTCCCGTGCTAACTCCTACGAGCAGTACTTC.

V usage is TRBV5-6 and J usage is TRBJ1-2, with a possible D match to TRBD1 (6 bases). Per germline, CDR1 SGHDT and CDR2 YYEEEE. V lost 2 bases to trimming and J lost 7 bases, with 12 bases between them. CDR3 size: 13 residues. The CDR3 region has the DNA TGTGCCAGCAGCTTAGCAGGGGATGGTGGCTACACCTTC. Its protein is CASSLAGDGGYTF. The variable domain in full, with the rest retrieved from reference TRBV5-6 and TRBJ1-2, is DAGVTQSPTHLIKTRGQQVTLRCSPKSGHDTVSWYQQALGQGPQFIFQYYEEEERQRGNFPDRFSGHQFPNYSSELNVNALLLGDSALYLCASSLAGDGGYTFGSGTRLTVV.

This chain joins TRBV27 and TRBJ2-7, with 9 positions matching TRBD2. The trim removed 3 bases at V and 7 bases at J, leaving 16 bases unmatched. The CDR3 consists of 17 residues. Germline lookup yields CDR1 MNHEY and CDR2 SMNVEV (reference sequence). Here the CDR3 DNA reads TGTGCCAGCAGTTTCGAAGGGGTAGCGGGGGTGCTTTATGAGCAGTACTTC. Its translation is CASSFEGVAGVLYEQYF.

The J gene is TRBJ2-7, the V gene TRBV30; D call uncertain. Between the trimmed V and J ends, which lost 6 bases and 3 bases, there was a span of 12 bases. The germline gives CDR1 GTSNPN, CDR2 SVGIG (reference sequence). This CDR3 spans 12 amino acids. CDR3 amino acids: CACSGLLYEQYF. In DNA form, the CDR3 reads TGTGCCTGCTCCGGGCTACTCTACGAGCAGTACTTC.

Only a few counts were recorded for this clone. V is TRBV5-1 and J is TRBJ1-1; no clear D gene. The CDR3 is 14 residues long. Germline V CDR1 and CDR2: SGHRS, YFSETQ. Trimming shortened V by 0 bases and J by 4 bases, and 10 bases separated the two germline ends. The CDR3 spells CASSLDTTVTEAFF. CDR3 bases: TGCGCCAGCAGCTTGGACACGACGGTCACTGAAGCTTTCTTT.

The chain couples TRBV23-1 to TRBJ1-2; D call uncertain. TRBV23-1 is recorded as an ORF, its role being uncertain. The V gene lost 8 bases and the J gene lost 2 bases, with 9 bases spanning the gap. The CDR3 runs 12 residues. The CDR3 DNA reads as TGCGCCAGCCAAAAAGTCAACTATGGCTACACCTTC. Encoded protein: CASQKVNYGYTF.

The chain recombines TRBV15 with TRBJ2-2, with a possible D match to TRBD1 (5 bases). This CDR3 has 14 amino acids. V was clipped by 0 bases and J by 4 bases, with 6 bases between them. CDR1 and CDR2 (germline): LNHNV, YYDKDF (reference sequence). CDR3 sequence reads: CATSRDQGTGELFF. The CDR3 DNA reads TGTGCCACCAGCAGAGATCAGGGCACCGGGGAGCTGTTTTTT.

This clone was seen a handful of times. This same CDR3 is encoded by further DNA sequences in the sample. V gene TRBV7-9 combines with J gene TRBJ1-2; D is uncertain. There are 14 residues in the CDR3. CDR1 and CDR2 from the germline V gene are SEHNR and FQNEAQ (reference sequence). The V end lost 1 base, the J end lost 0 bases, and 6 bases lay between the germline ends. CDR3 loop: CASSLDGTNYGYTF. CDR3 nucleotide sequence: TGTGCCAGCAGCTTAGATGGGACTAACTATGGCTACACCTTC.

V usage is TRBV6-5 and J usage is TRBJ1-1, with TRBD1 matching over 8 bases. Germline CDR1 MNHEY, CDR2 SVGAGI. The junction had 4 bases not matched to a gene; V was cut back by 5 bases and J by 8 bases. The CDR3 extends over 12 amino acids. The CDR3 region has the DNA TGTGCCAGCAGTGCGACAGGGGTGGAAGCTTTCTTT. Translation: CASSATGVEAFF.

This clone was seen only a few times. The chain employs TRBV29-1 and TRBJ2-1; perhaps TRBD2 as D (5 bases). The CDR3 contains 12 residues. The germline V and J ends were trimmed by 5 bases and 3 bases, with 8 bases remaining between them. In germline, CDR1 is SQVTM, CDR2 ANQGSEA. The CDR3 sequence is CSVTSNYNEQFF. The CDR3 DNA is TGCAGCGTTACTAGTAACTACAATGAGCAGTTCTTC.

The chain combines TRBV9 with TRBJ1-2; 11 nucleotides align to TRBD1. The CDR3 totals 19 residues. The V gene's germline CDR1 is SGDLS and CDR2 YYNGEE. V shed 4 bases, J shed 0 bases, and the junction held 14 bases outside the gene matches. The CDR3 region is CASSPGMGTGGLANYGYTF. CDR3 coding DNA: TGTGCCAGCAGCCCCGGAATGGGGACAGGGGGATTAGCTAACTATGGCTACACCTTC.

This chain joins TRBV5-1 and TRBJ2-2; TRBD2 aligns across 8 bases. The CDR3 extends over 15 amino acids. The V gene's germline CDR1 is SGHRS and CDR2 YFSETQ. V shed 0 bases, J shed 4 bases, and the junction held 2 bases outside the gene matches. The CDR3 here is CASSLAAGGTGELFF. In nucleotides, the CDR3 is TGCGCCAGCAGCTTGGCTGCGGGGGGCACCGGGGAGCTGTTTTTT.

A few counts support this clone. The chain has TRBV2 and TRBJ1-2, with D unclear. The V gene's germline CDR1 is SNHLY and CDR2 FYNNEI. This CDR3 is 13 amino acids long. The V end lost 3 bases, the J end lost 2 bases, and 7 bases lay between the germline ends. The CDR3 loop reads CASSETRNYGYTF. The CDR3 DNA is TGTGCCAGCAGTGAGACTAGAAACTATGGCTACACCTTC.

This rearrangement joins TRBV30 to TRBJ1-1, with D possibly being TRBD1 (6 bases). The CDR3 consists of 16 residues. Trimming left V 0 bases short and J 2 bases short, with 16 bases between. Germline assignment: CDR1 GTSNPN and CDR2 SVGIG (reference sequence). In nucleotides, the CDR3 is TGTGCCTGGAGTGTTACCCCCGGGGGCAGAAACACTGAAGCTTTCTTT. This encodes CAWSVTPGGRNTEAFF. The complete variable domain, with remaining parts taken from reference TRBV30 and TRBJ1-1, reads SQTIHQWPATLVQPVGSPLSLECTVEGTSNPNLYWYRQAAGRGLQLLFYSVGIGQISSEVPQNLSASRPQDRQFILSSKKLLLSDSGFYLCAWSVTPGGRNTEAFFGQGTRLTVV.

Of note for this clone: Other DNA sequences in the sample encode the same CDR3. J is TRBJ1-1 and V is TRBV30; the D gene is possibly TRBD1 (5 bases). CDR3 length: 13 amino acids. Germline V gives CDR1 GTSNPN, CDR2 SVGIG (reference sequence). V lost 1 base to trimming and J lost 0 bases, with 6 bases between them. DNA for the CDR3: TGTGCCTGGAGTGGAGGGGTGAACACTGAAGCTTTCTTT. Translation: CAWSGGVNTEAFF. Full variable domain (outside the CDR3, taken from reference TRBV30 and TRBJ1-1): SQTIHQWPATLVQPVGSPLSLECTVEGTSNPNLYWYRQAAGRGLQLLFYSVGIGQISSEVPQNLSASRPQDRQFILSSKKLLLSDSGFYLCAWSGGVNTEAFFGQGTRLTVV.

The chain's CDR3 is CATAGTPNEQFF. The CDR3, as DNA: TGTGCCACTGCCGGGACACCGAATGAGCAGTTCTTC. The rearrangement uses TRBV6-1 and TRBJ2-1; D might be TRBD1 (6 bases). Germline V CDR1 and CDR2: MNHNS, SASEGT. V was pared by 10 bases and J by 7 bases, with 14 bases between. The CDR3 covers 12 residues.

This clone was detected a few times. The V call is TRBV29-1, the J call TRBJ2-2, with 10 positions matching TRBD2. This CDR3 has 15 residues. V lost 4 bases to trimming and J lost 7 bases; unmatched junction nucleotides: 9. CDR1 SQVTM and CDR2 ANQGSEA come from the germline V gene. CDR3 amino acids: CSVGTSGASSGELFF. Here the CDR3 DNA reads TGCAGCGTTGGGACTAGCGGAGCTTCAAGCGGGGAGCTGTTTTTT.